One and the same sample provided the 4 T cell receptor beta chains below, sequenced in a study of human T cells and chemical hapten exposure. TCRdb reprocessed the RACE reads via MiXCR and lists one record per CDR3 protein. The sample has 300,000 to 450,000 distinct CDR3 sequences; more than 4.5% are singletons. Time point meaning: pre-sensitization, week 0. Treatment of the sample: therapeutic diphenylcyclopropenone sensitization with weekly scalp DPC. Here the sequenced sample was whole blood, taken in connection with sensitization to the hapten diphenylcyclopropenone (DPC). The receptor set was obtained from a woman aged 50 to 65 with alopecia areata. Some clones in this sample may be carry-over from other donors' samples.

This clonotype was picked up many times. The J gene is TRBJ2-7, the V gene TRBV5-1; TRBD2 might be the D (6 bases). The CDR3 loop spans 14 amino acids. Germline V gene lookup returns CDR1 SGHRS and CDR2 YFSETQ. V was clipped by 4 bases and J by 2 bases, with 13 bases between them. CDR3 in DNA: TGCGCCAGCAGCCCTGGACTAACCACCTACGAGCAGTACTTC. It specifies CASSPGLTTYEQYF.

The table lists this clonotype with many counts. The chain couples TRBV6-2 or TRBV6-3 to TRBJ2-1; 7 nucleotides align to TRBD2. This CDR3 spans 15 amino acids. Germline V gene lookup returns CDR1 MNHEY and CDR2 SVGEGT. The V gene end was trimmed by 2 bases and the J gene end by 5 bases; junction bases not matched to a gene: 6. The CDR3 coding sequence is TGTGCCAGCAGTTACGTTGGGACTACTAACAATGAGCAGTTCTTC. Protein product: CASSYVGTTNNEQFF.

This clonotype was picked up many times. V gene TRBV29-1 combines with J gene TRBJ1-2; 7 bases are a match to TRBD1. The CDR3 covers 13 residues. V was pared by 4 bases and J by 7 bases, with 9 bases of the junction left unmatched. The germline CDR1 and CDR2 sequences are SQVTM and ANQGSEA. The CDR3 region has the DNA TGCAGCGTTGCCCCGGACAGGTCGAGTGGCTACACCTTC. Translated, it gives CSVAPDRSSGYTF.

This clonotype was recorded many times. V is TRBV12-3 or TRBV12-4 and J is TRBJ2-2; D not certain. V gave up 3 bases and J gave up 6 bases, with 5 bases separating them. This CDR3 has 12 residues. As DNA, the CDR3 is TGTGCCAGCAGTTTCACACCCGGGGAGCTGTTTTTT. Protein sequence: CASSFTPGELFF.